The next 32 T cell receptor beta chains were all read from a single sample in a study of T-cell memory formation after mild COVID-19. TCRdb re-analysed the 5' RACE reads in MiXCR, keeping a single row per CDR3 protein. Among about 300,000 distinct CDR3 sequences, 19% were seen once, and the ten largest hold around a fifth. The sample comprised PBMCs or a T cell subset sorted from them (not recorded which). These receptor sequences come from a young man who had mild COVID-19 (a few samples of this study predate the infection). Cell type and time point are not known.

This clonotype showed up just a few times. CDR3 coding DNA: TGTGCCAGCAGCCAAGATCGGAGTGGGGTTAATGGCTACACCTTC. Protein: CASSQDRSGVNGYTF. This rearrangement joins TRBV4-2 to TRBJ1-2; D gene uncertain. The germline V and J ends were trimmed by 0 bases and 6 bases, with 14 bases remaining between them. Germline V gives CDR1 LGHNA, CDR2 YNFKEQ. This CDR3 has 15 residues.

The chain carries TRBV20-1 and TRBJ2-3, with a possible D match to TRBD1 (7 bases). From germline, CDR1 is DFQATT and CDR2 SNEGSKA (reference sequence). The CDR3 is 13 amino acids. V was shortened by 6 bases and J by 1 base, with 11 bases between the two germline ends. The CDR3 protein is CSARDSRTDTQYF. The CDR3 bases are TGCAGTGCGCGGGACAGCCGCACAGATACGCAGTATTTT.

In this sample, this clonotype turned up a few times. V usage is TRBV18 and J usage is TRBJ1-2; D is uncertain. Per germline, CDR1 KGHSH and CDR2 LQKENI. V was trimmed by 2 bases and J by 6 bases, leaving 10 bases between them. The CDR3 spans 13 residues. CDR3 in amino acids: CASSPTGLNGYTF. The CDR3, as DNA: TGTGCCAGCTCACCAACTGGGCTTAATGGCTACACCTTC. The full variable domain, with the rest looked up from reference TRBV18 and TRBJ1-2, is NAGVMQNPRHLVRRRGQEARLRCSPMKGHSHVYWYRQLPEEGLKFMVYLQKENIIDESGMPKERFSAEFPKEGPSILRIQQVVRGDSAAYFCASSPTGLNGYTFGSGTRLTVV.

A few counts support this clonotype. The chain uses TRBV4-2 and TRBJ2-1, with 9 nucleotides matching TRBD2. The V gene end was trimmed by 8 bases and the J gene end by 2 bases; junction bases not matched to a gene: 7. This CDR3 is built from 15 residues. The V gene's germline CDR1 is LGHNA and CDR2 YNFKEQ. The DNA for the CDR3 is TGTGCCAGCTTAAGCGGGGGGACAACCTACAATGAGCAGTTCTTC. It codes for CASLSGGTTYNEQFF.

V is TRBV28 and J is TRBJ1-1, with D tentatively TRBD1 (5 bases). Germline V CDR1 and CDR2: MDHEN, SYDVKM. Trimming removed 6 bases at V and 5 bases at J, with 16 bases between. CDR3 size: 14 residues. As DNA, the CDR3 is TGTGCCAGCAGGGCTTGGAGGGCAGGGACTGAAGCTTTCTTT. It yields the protein CASRAWRAGTEAFF.

This clonotype has just a few counts. V is TRBV28 and J is TRBJ2-7; 8 bases agree with TRBD1. Germline V lookup: CDR1 MDHEN, CDR2 SYDVKM. CDR3 size: 14 residues. The ends lost 5 bases at V and 1 base at J; junction bases unmatched: 4. CDR3 nucleotides: TGTGCCAGCAGTGGACAGGGACGGTCCTACGAGCAGTACGTC. Its protein product is CASSGQGRSYEQYV.

The rearrangement links TRBV5-5 to TRBJ1-2, with D maybe TRBD1 (6 bases). Per germline, CDR1 SGHKS and CDR2 YYEKEE (reference sequence). The CDR3 has 13 residues. Trimming pared 4 bases from V and 4 bases from J, leaving 11 bases between. The CDR3 DNA is TGTGCCAGCAGCAAACAGGGTCCCTATGGCTACACCTTC. This gives the protein CASSKQGPYGYTF.

This clonotype was counted ten times or more. The junction departs from germline at one end; a sequencing error may be responsible. This chain uses TRBV7-7 with TRBJ2-5; TRBD2 agrees at 8 bases. Germline V gene lookup returns CDR1 SSHAT and CDR2 FNYEAQ (reference sequence). The CDR3 is 15 amino acids. The CDR3 sequence: CASSLGGGGQETQYF. CDR3 nucleotides: TGTGCTAGCAGCCTGGGCGGCGGGGGGCAAGAGACCCAGTACTTC. Based on the CDR3 plus reference TRBV7-7 and TRBJ2-5, the full variable domain is GAGVSQSPRYKVTKRGQDVTLRCDPISSHATLYWYQQALGQGPEFLTYFNYEAQPDKSGLPSDRFSAERPEGSISTLTIQRTEQRDSAMYRCASSLGGGGQETQYFGPGTRLLVL.

This clonotype has a handful of counts. In nucleotides, the CDR3 is TGTGCCAGCGCGGGAGATACGCAGTATTTT. It yields the protein CASAGDTQYF. This sequence joins TRBV12-3 or TRBV12-4 and TRBJ2-3; a possible D gene is TRBD2 (5 bases). The CDR3 is 10 residues long. The V end was cut by 8 bases, the J end by 5 bases, with 5 bases between.

This clonotype has just one count. The DNA of the CDR3 is TGTGCCAGCAGCCGAGGAGGGGAGGATACGCAGTATTTT. This codes for CASSRGGEDTQYF. The gene calls are TRBV6-5 and TRBJ2-3; D might be TRBD2 (6 bases). Germline-derived CDR1 and CDR2 are MNHEY and SVGAGI. This CDR3 is built from 13 residues. Trimming shortened V by 6 bases and J by 6 bases, and 13 bases separated the two germline ends.

This clonotype was seen more than once but under ten times. This chain uses TRBV7-9 with TRBJ2-1; 11 bases are a match to TRBD2. J was trimmed by 5 bases and V by 5 bases; bases with no gene match: 8. The germline V gene encodes CDR1 SEHNR and CDR2 FQNEAQ (reference sequence). The CDR3 covers 16 residues. Here the CDR3 DNA reads TGTGCCAGCAGCACCCCCGGGACTAGCGGAAACAATGAGCAGTTCTTC. Translation: CASSTPGTSGNNEQFF.

This clonotype was seen more than once but under ten times. An end of the junction does not agree with germline; a read error may underlie this. The chain is built from TRBV7-7 and TRBJ1-1; unclear D gene. The CDR3 consists of 16 residues. Germline CDR1 reads SSHAT; CDR2 reads FNYEAQ (reference sequence). The CDR3 DNA sequence: TGTGCTAGCAGCTTAGTTCCAGGATCCCCGGCAACTGAAGCTTTCTTT. Its translation is CASSLVPGSPATEAFF.

This clonotype has just one count. V is TRBV24-1 and J is TRBJ1-2; 7 bases are shared with TRBD1. V lost 6 bases, J lost 8 bases, and 17 bases stayed unmatched. Germline values: CDR1 KGHDR, CDR2 SFDVKD. CDR3 length equals 16 residues. The CDR3 bases are TGTGCCACCAGTCCCAATACGGGACAGCCGTTCTCCGGCTACACCTTC. Amino acid sequence: CATSPNTGQPFSGYTF.

This clonotype was detected a few times. The chain combines TRBV7-9 with TRBJ1-1; D gene unclear. This CDR3 is 15 amino acids long. Germline-derived CDR1 and CDR2 are SEHNR and FQNEAQ (reference sequence). V lost 1 base and J lost 5, with 14 bases in between. DNA of the CDR3: TGTGCCAGCAGCTTAGGGCGGACCCCTTGGACTGAAGCTTTCTTT. It yields the protein CASSLGRTPWTEAFF.

The chain uses TRBV12-3 or TRBV12-4 and TRBJ1-2; TRBD1 is a possible D gene (5 bases). The V end was cut by 2 bases, the J end by 1 base, with 14 bases between. The CDR3 length is 16 residues. This chain's CDR3 is CASSLSRVMVNYGYTF. Written as DNA, the CDR3 is TGTGCCAGCAGTTTAAGCAGGGTCATGGTTAACTATGGCTACACCTTC.

This clonotype was detected a few times. The chain joins TRBV7-9 to TRBJ2-5; possibly TRBD2 for D (6 bases). Germline CDR1 and CDR2: SEHNR and FQNEAQ (reference sequence). This CDR3 is 14 amino acids long. With 8 bases removed from V and 0 bases from J, the gap between germline ends came to 13 bases. The CDR3 coding sequence is TGTGCCAGCCGGGAGTCACTCTACCAAGAGACCCAGTACTTC. Its protein product is CASRESLYQETQYF.

This chain links TRBV18 with TRBJ1-1; D gene ambiguous. Germline CDR1 is KGHSH and CDR2 is LQKENI. V was pared by 2 bases and J by 4 bases, with 23 bases between. The CDR3 loop spans 18 amino acids. In DNA, the CDR3 is TGTGCCAGCTCACCAATCGTCGAGAGTTTGGCCAGGTTCACTGAAGCTTTCTTT. It encodes CASSPIVESLARFTEAFF.

The CDR3 is CASSMGGEQFF. For the CDR3, the DNA is TGTGCCAGCAGCATGGGGGGTGAGCAGTTCTTC. The chain carries TRBV5-6 and TRBJ2-1, with a weak D call TRBD2 (6 bases). Deletions cut 4 bases from V and 9 bases from J, with 8 bases between. The germline gives CDR1 SGHDT, CDR2 YYEEEE. CDR3 length: 11 amino acids.

This clonotype appeared a few times. The chain uses TRBV20-1 and TRBJ1-2; D is undetermined. Trimming took off 6 bases at V and 5 bases at J, with 16 bases between the two ends. This CDR3 has 13 residues. Germline V gene lookup returns CDR1 DFQATT and CDR2 SNEGSKA (reference sequence). This CDR3 is CSAKGSTFYGYTF. CDR3 nucleotide sequence: TGCAGTGCCAAGGGTTCTACTTTTTATGGCTACACCTTC.

V usage is TRBV6-4 and J usage is TRBJ1-6; the D is unclear. The V and J ends lost 8 bases and 6 bases respectively, with 11 bases between them. Per the germline V gene, CDR1 is MRHNA and CDR2 is SNTAGT. The CDR3 runs 13 residues. CDR3 nucleotide sequence: TGTGCCAGCTCCCCAGCTGTTAATTCACCCCTCCACTTT. It translates to CASSPAVNSPLHF.

This chain connects TRBV5-1 to TRBJ1-2, with unresolved D. The V and J ends lost 0 bases and 3 bases respectively, with 9 bases between them. The CDR3 spans 14 residues. CDR1 and CDR2 from the germline V gene are SGHRS and YFSETQ. CDR3 sequence reads: CASSLVPGDYGYTF. The CDR3 DNA is TGCGCCAGCAGCTTGGTCCCTGGTGACTATGGCTACACCTTC. The full variable domain, rest sourced from reference TRBV5-1 and TRBJ1-2, is KAGVTQTPRYLIKTRGQQVTLSCSPISGHRSVSWYQQTPGQGLQFLFEYFSETQRNKGNFPGRFSGRQFSNSRSEMNVSTLELGDSALYLCASSLVPGDYGYTFGSGTRLTVV.

The chain links TRBV20-1 to TRBJ2-5; D is unresolved. The V end was cut by 0 bases, the J end by 5 bases, with 13 bases between. This CDR3 has 14 residues. CDR1 DFQATT and CDR2 SNEGSKA come from the germline V gene (reference sequence). The DNA for the CDR3 is TGCAGTGCTAGAGATAGGTATAGAGTGGAGACCCAGTACTTC. Protein: CSARDRYRVETQYF.

This clonotype has a handful of counts. This rearrangement joins TRBV5-8 to TRBJ2-1; a weak D match, TRBD2 (7 bases). The length of the CDR3 is 15 residues. Germline V gives CDR1 SGHTS, CDR2 YDEGEE. Trimming cost V 4 bases and J 8 bases, with 19 bases left between them. The CDR3 loop reads CASSHFRGGGDEQFF. Here the CDR3 DNA reads TGTGCCAGCAGCCATTTCAGGGGAGGGGGGGATGAGCAGTTCTTC.

This clonotype was seen only a few times. The chain has TRBV2 and TRBJ2-3, with D hard to call. Trimming left V 8 bases short and J 6 bases short, with 15 bases between. CDR3 length equals 13 residues. CDR1 and CDR2 (germline): SNHLY, FYNNEI. The CDR3: CASSQASSDTQYF. The CDR3 DNA reads TGTGCCAGCTCCCAGGCCAGTAGCGATACGCAGTATTTT.

The chain employs TRBV7-3 and TRBJ1-6; D remains unclear. The CDR3 runs to 13 residues. Germline V gene sequence: CDR1 SGHTA, CDR2 FQGTGA. V lost 4 bases, J lost 6 bases, and 7 bases lay in between. The CDR3 region is CASSYTGNSPLHF. The DNA for the CDR3 is TGTGCCAGCAGCTATACGGGTAATTCACCCCTCCACTTT.

This clonotype has a handful of counts. J is TRBJ2-3 and V is TRBV12-3 or TRBV12-4; no clear D. Trimming removed 4 bases at V and 5 bases at J, with 7 bases between. This CDR3 has 12 amino acids. CDR3 sequence: CASSSALDTQYF. As DNA, the CDR3 is TGTGCCAGCAGTTCAGCGCTAGATACGCAGTATTTT.

This clonotype was counted between two and nine times. V is TRBV7-3 and J is TRBJ2-6; D is unresolved. Germline CDR1 reads SGHTA; CDR2 reads FQGTGA. Between the trimmed V and J ends, which lost 5 bases and 0 bases, there was a span of 11 bases. The CDR3 has 16 residues. The chain's CDR3 is CASSRTGLSGANVLTF. CDR3 sequence (DNA): TGTGCCAGCAGCCGGACGGGCCTCTCTGGGGCCAACGTCCTGACTTTC. Full variable domain (rest looked up from reference TRBV7-3 and TRBJ2-6): GAGVSQTPSNKVTEKGKYVELRCDPISGHTALYWYRQSLGQGPEFLIYFQGTGAADDSGLPNDRFFAVRPEGSVSTLKIQRTERGDSAVYLCASSRTGLSGANVLTFGAGSRLTVL.

The rearrangement joins TRBV4-1 to TRBJ1-6, with D possibly TRBD1 on 5 matching bases. Deletions cut 2 bases from V and 11 bases from J, with 10 bases between. The germline CDR1 and CDR2 sequences are MGHRA and YSYEKL. This CDR3 region has 13 residues. The CDR3 is CASSQNRYPPLHF. The CDR3 bases are TGCGCCAGCAGCCAAAACAGGTATCCACCCCTCCACTTT.

V is TRBV6-7 and J is TRBJ2-7; D perhaps matches TRBD1 (6 bases). TRBV6-7 is placed among ORFs of uncertain function. Trimming left V 6 bases short and J 3 bases short, with 15 bases between. The CDR3 spans 14 residues. For the CDR3, the DNA is TGTGCCAGCAGGCGCCGACAGGATGACTACGAGCAGTACGTC. Residues: CASRRRQDDYEQYV.

A few counts support this clonotype. The genes are TRBV9 and TRBJ2-3; no definite D call. This CDR3 has 12 amino acids. V was shortened by 0 bases and J by 4 bases, with 3 bases between the two germline ends. Germline-derived CDR1 and CDR2 are SGDLS and YYNGEE. The CDR3 loop is CASSVEPDTQYF. For the CDR3, the DNA is TGTGCCAGCAGCGTAGAACCAGATACGCAGTATTTT.

The sample holds many counts of this clonotype. The V call is TRBV20-1, the J call TRBJ2-3; D gene uncertain. CDR1 and CDR2 (germline): DFQATT, SNEGSKA (reference sequence). Deletions cut 3 bases from V and 6 bases from J, with 10 bases between. This CDR3 region has 12 residues. The CDR3 protein is CSASLPPDTQYF. CDR3 in DNA: TGCAGTGCTAGCTTACCCCCGGATACGCAGTATTTT.

This clonotype came up a few times. The genes are TRBV28 and TRBJ2-7; perhaps TRBD1 as D (6 bases). CDR1 and CDR2 from the germline V gene are MDHEN and SYDVKM. V was cut by 6 bases and J by 2 bases, with 11 bases left in between. The CDR3 has 13 residues. The CDR3 region is CASSRQVPYEQYF. The CDR3 bases are TGTGCCAGCAGCCGACAGGTCCCCTACGAGCAGTACTTC.